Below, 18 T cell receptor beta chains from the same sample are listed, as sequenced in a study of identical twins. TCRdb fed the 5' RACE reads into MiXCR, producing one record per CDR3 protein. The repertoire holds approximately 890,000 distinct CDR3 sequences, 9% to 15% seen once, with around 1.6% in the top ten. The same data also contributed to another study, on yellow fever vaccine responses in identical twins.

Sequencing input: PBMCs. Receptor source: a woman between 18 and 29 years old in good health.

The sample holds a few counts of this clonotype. The CDR3 nucleotides read TGTGCCAGCAGCTTAGGCCGCCAGACCTACGAGCAGTACGTC. Translating gives CASSLGRQTYEQYV. The chain carries TRBV11-2 and TRBJ2-7, with unresolved D. This CDR3 has 14 residues. CDR1 is SGHAT and CDR2 is FQNNGV in the germline V gene. V shed 1 base and J shed 2 bases, with 9 bases lying between them.

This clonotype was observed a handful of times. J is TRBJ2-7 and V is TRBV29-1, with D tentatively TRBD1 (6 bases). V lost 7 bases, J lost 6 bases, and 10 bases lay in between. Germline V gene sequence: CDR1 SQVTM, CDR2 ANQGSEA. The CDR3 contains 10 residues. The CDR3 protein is CSEPGAEQYF. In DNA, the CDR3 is TGCAGCGAGCCAGGGGCCGAGCAGTACTTC.

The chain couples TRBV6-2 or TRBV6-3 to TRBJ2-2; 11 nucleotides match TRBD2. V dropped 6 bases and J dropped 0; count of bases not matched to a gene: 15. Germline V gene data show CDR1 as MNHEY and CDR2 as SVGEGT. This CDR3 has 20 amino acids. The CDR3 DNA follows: TGTGCCAGCAGAGGGGCAAGACTAGCGGGGAGCCCTTCGAACACCGGGGAGCTGTTTTTT. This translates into CASRGARLAGSPSNTGELFF.

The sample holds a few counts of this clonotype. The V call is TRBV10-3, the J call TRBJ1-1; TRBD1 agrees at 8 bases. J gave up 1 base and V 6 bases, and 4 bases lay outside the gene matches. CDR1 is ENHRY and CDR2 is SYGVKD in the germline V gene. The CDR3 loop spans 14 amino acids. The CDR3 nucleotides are TGTGCCATCAGAGGACAGGGAGAGAACACTGAAGCTTTCTTT. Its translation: CAIRGQGENTEAFF.

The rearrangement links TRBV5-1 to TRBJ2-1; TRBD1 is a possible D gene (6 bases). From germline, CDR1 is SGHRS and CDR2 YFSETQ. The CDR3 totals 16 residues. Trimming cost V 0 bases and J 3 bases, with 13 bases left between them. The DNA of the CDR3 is TGCGCCAGCAGCTTGGGGGACATGTGGAACTACAATGAGCAGTTCTTC. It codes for CASSLGDMWNYNEQFF. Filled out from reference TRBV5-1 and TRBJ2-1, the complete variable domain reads KAGVTQTPRYLIKTRGQQVTLSCSPISGHRSVSWYQQTPGQGLQFLFEYFSETQRNKGNFPGRFSGRQFSNSRSEMNVSTLELGDSALYLCASSLGDMWNYNEQFFGPGTRLTVL.

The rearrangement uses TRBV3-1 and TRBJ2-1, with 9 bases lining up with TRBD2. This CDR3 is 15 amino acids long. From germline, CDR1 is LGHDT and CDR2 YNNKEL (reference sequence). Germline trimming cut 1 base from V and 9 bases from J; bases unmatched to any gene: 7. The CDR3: CASSQVGAGGGEQFF. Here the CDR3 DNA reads TGTGCCAGCAGCCAAGTCGGAGCGGGAGGCGGTGAGCAGTTCTTC.

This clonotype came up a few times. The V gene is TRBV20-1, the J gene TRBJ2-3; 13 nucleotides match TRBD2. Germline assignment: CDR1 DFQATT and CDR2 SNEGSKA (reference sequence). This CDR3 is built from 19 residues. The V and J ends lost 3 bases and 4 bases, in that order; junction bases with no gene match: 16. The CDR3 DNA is TGCAGTGCTAGGCCCGGGACTAGCGGGGCTAGCTGGTTCTCAGATACGCAGTATTTT. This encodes CSARPGTSGASWFSDTQYF.

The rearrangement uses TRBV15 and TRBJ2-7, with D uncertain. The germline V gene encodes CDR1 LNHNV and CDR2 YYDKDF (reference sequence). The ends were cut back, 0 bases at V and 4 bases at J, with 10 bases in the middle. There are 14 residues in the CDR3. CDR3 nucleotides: TGTGCCACCAGCAGAGAAATCGACGCGTACGAGCAGTACGTC. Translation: CATSREIDAYEQYV.

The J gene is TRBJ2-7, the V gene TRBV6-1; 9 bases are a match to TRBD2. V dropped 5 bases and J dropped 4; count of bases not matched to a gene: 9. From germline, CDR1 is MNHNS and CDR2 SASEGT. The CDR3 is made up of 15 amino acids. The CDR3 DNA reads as TGTGCCAGCAGTCCCGAGGGCGGGGGGGTTTACGAGCAGTACTTC. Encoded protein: CASSPEGGGVYEQYF.

The CDR3 sequence: CSAILAGGPNPSSYNEQFF. CDR3 in DNA: TGCAGTGCTATTCTAGCGGGAGGGCCGAACCCCAGCTCCTACAATGAGCAGTTCTTC. This rearrangement joins TRBV20-1 to TRBJ2-1, with 12 bases aligning to TRBD2. In germline, CDR1 is DFQATT, CDR2 SNEGSKA (reference sequence). V shed 4 bases, J shed 0 bases, and the junction held 13 bases outside the gene matches. There are 19 residues in the CDR3.

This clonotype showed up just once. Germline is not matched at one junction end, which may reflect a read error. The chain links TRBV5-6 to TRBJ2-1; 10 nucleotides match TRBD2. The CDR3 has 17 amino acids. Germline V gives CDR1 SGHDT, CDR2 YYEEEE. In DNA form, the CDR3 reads TGTGCCATCAGCTTCGCGCTTGGACTAGCGGACTACAATGAGCAGTTCTTC. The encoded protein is CAISFALGLADYNEQFF.

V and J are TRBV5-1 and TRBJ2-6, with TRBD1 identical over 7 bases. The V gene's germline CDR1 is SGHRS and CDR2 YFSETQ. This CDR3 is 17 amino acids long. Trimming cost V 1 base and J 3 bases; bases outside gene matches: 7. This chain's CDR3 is CASSLQTGLYGANVLTF. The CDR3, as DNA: TGCGCCAGCAGCTTGCAGACAGGGTTATATGGGGCCAACGTCCTGACTTTC.

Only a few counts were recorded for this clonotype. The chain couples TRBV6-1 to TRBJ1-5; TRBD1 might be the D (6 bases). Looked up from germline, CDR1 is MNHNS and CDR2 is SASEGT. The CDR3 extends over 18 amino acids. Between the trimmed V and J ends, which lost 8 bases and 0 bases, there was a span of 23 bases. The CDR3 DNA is TGTGCCAGCGATGCGGAGCAGGGGTCCTCTTATAGCAATCAGCCCCAGCATTTT. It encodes CASDAEQGSSYSNQPQHF.

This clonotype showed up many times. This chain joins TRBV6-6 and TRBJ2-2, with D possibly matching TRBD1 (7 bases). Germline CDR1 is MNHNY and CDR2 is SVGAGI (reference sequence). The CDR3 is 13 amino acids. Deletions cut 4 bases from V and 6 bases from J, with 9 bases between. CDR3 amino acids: CASSFRGAGELFF. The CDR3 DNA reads TGTGCCAGCAGTTTCAGGGGGGCCGGGGAGCTGTTTTTT.

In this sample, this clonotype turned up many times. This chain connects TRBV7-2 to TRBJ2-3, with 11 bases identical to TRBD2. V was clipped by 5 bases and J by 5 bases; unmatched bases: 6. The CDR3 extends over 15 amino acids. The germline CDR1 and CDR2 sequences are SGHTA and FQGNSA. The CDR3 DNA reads TGTGCCAGCAGCCAACTAGCGGGAGTAGGAGATACGCAGTATTTT. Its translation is CASSQLAGVGDTQYF.

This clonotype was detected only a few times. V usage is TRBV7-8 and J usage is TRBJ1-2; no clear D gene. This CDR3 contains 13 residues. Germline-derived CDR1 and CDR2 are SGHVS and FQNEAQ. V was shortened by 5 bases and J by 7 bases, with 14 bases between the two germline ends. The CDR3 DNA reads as TGTGCCAGCAGCCCAGTTGTCCCGGGTGGCTACACCTTC. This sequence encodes CASSPVVPGGYTF.

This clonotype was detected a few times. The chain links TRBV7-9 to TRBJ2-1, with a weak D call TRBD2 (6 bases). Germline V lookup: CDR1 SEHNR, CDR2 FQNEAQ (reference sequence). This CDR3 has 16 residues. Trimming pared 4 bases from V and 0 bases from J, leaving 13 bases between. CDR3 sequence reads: CASSWLDGSSYNEQFF. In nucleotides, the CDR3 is TGTGCCAGCAGCTGGCTAGACGGGAGCTCCTACAATGAGCAGTTCTTC.

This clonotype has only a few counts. CDR3 bases: TGCAGTGCTAGGCCAGGGACTAGCGGGATCCCCGGGGAGCTGTTTTTT. It specifies CSARPGTSGIPGELFF. The V gene is TRBV20-1, the J gene TRBJ2-2; TRBD2 aligns across 13 bases. Per germline, CDR1 DFQATT and CDR2 SNEGSKA (reference sequence). With V trimmed by 3 bases and J by 6 bases, 7 bases remained unmatched. The CDR3 extends over 16 amino acids.